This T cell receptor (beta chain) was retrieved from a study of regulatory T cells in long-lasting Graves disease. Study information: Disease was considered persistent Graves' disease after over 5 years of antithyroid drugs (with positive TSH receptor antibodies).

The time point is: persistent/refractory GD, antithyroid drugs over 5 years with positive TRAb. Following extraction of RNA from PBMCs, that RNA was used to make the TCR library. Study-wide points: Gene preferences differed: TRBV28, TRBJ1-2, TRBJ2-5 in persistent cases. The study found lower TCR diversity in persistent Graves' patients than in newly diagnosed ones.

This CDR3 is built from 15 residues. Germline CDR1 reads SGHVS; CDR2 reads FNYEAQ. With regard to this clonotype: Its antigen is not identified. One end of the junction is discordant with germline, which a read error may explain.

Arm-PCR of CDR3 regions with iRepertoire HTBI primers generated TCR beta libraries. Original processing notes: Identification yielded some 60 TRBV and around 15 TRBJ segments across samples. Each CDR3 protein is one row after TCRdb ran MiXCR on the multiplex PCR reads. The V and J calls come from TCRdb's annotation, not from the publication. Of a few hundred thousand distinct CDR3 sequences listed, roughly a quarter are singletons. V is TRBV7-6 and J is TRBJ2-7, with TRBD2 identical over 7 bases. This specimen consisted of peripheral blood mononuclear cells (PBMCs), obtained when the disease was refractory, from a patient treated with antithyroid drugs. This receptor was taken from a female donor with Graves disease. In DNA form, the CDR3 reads TGTACCAGCAGCATTGCCCTAGATGGGAGGGGCGAGCAGTACTTC. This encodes CTSSIALDGRGEQYF.